This T cell receptor beta chain stems from a study of CXCR3-negative and CXCR3-positive naive CD8 T cells (dated by TCRdb to between 2018 and 2021). Regarding the study in general: In total, some 130 million TRB reads were obtained, corresponding to roughly 1.5 +/- 0.3 million reads per library. The diversity and physicochemical repertoire analyses included under 12 donors pooled from two independent experiments. TRBV-TRBJ cluster analysis included naive subsets from roughly 5 donors and memory cells from 3 donors. The full study reports these points: CXCR3 expression partially decreased after cryopreservation, so most assays used freshly isolated PBMCs. TRB CDR3s from CXCR3-positive naive cells showed higher hydrophobicity (lower Kidera factor 4), lower energy, and higher strength and volume indices than CXCR3-negative naive cells. Comparably high repertoire diversity was found in both naive subsets, whereas much lower repertoire diversity was found in memory CD8+ T cells. Because surface CD5, which is linked to self-reactivity in mice, was comparable between the naive subsets, TCR interaction strength was also inferred from TRB CDR3 physicochemical properties. Within the same donor, TRBV-TRBJ usage looked similar between naive CXCR3-negative and CXCR3-positive cells, but memory cells had distinct patterns.

Reading from cysteine to phenylalanine, the CDR3 counts 14 amino acids. No nucleotide data were recorded. For CDR1 and CDR2, the germline V gene (reference sequence) lists DFQATT and SNEGSKA. The sample was run on a NextSeq 550. The Human TCR Profiling Kit (MiLaboratory) was used to make UMI-labeled 5' RACE TRB cDNA libraries. cDNA synthesis used the entire amount of extracted RNA, and PCR amplification then used the entire amount of cDNA produced. Libraries were prepared in parallel with an identical number of PCR cycles. As for how the authors treated the data: With a requirement of at least two reads per UMI, MIGEC and MiXCR extracted about 50,000 +/- 10,000 unique UMI-labeled TRB cDNA molecules per library. An average of about 40,000 +/- 10,000 functional in-frame TRB CDR3 nucleotide clonotypes without stop codons was found per library. After downsampling to 5000 UMI-labeled TRB molecules per sample, diversity metrics such as normalized Shannon-Wiener and Chao1 were calculated in VDJtools. VDJtools computed clonotype-size-weighted physicochemical properties of the central five CDR3 residues: interaction energy, strength, volume and Kidera factor 4. TCRdb reanalyzed the reads, keeping one entry per CDR3 protein sequence and omitting DNA. The V and J calls follow TCRdb's processing rather than the paper's. This sample's table contains 100,000 to 150,000 distinct CDR3 sequences. The top ten constitute less than 0.3% of the sample.

For each CD8+ T cell subset, flow sorting was done in triplicate, and some 300,000 cells per subset went directly into RLT lysis buffer. Naive CD8+ T cells were defined stringently as CD45RO-CCR7+CD27+CD95- to exclude memory contaminants. Peripheral blood mononuclear cells were isolated from buffy coats by standard density gradient centrifugation. A FACSAria III was used to flow-sort naive CD8+ T cells into CXCR3-negative and CXCR3-positive populations. Total RNA was extracted from sorted cells using an RNeasy Mini Kit. Concerning this clonotype: What antigen it recognizes has not been identified.

The receptor was derived from a human donor in good health. Some clones in this sample may be carry-over from other donors' samples. The sample consisted of naive CXCR3- CD8+ T cells from blood. What this sample's cell subset or site label stands for: CD45RO-CCR7+CD27+CD95- naive CD8+ T cells lacking CXCR3 (TNR3-). The rearranged segments are TRBV20-1 and TRBJ2-7. The CDR3 reads CSARRQYSSYEQYF.